This TCR beta chain appears in the sequencing data of a study of cytomegalovirus exposure and HLA in healthy donors. Findings and limits, study-wide: The classifier reportedly diagnosed cytomegalovirus status with high specificity and sensitivity.

V lost 3 bases to trimming and J lost 4 bases, with 13 bases between them. This CDR3 has 15 amino acids. Germline CDR1 and CDR2: SNHLY and FYNNEI. This clone was counted only a few times. Its antigen remains unidentified. Primers included in the PCR were 60 Vbeta and 13 Jbeta primers. Data came from immunoSEQ multiplex PCR; TCRdb stores just in-frame clones and leaves some out. The repertoire has tens of thousands of clones, around 73% of them found once; the top ten carry 4.5% to 5.5%. V and J are TRBV2 and TRBJ1-3; D is perhaps TRBD1 (5 bases). The sequenced material came from PBMCs. This clonotype was sampled from a man aged 50 to 59 in good health and CMV-seronegative. DNA of the CDR3: TGTGCCAGCAGTGAGAGATTGGGGCCAGGAAACACCATATATTTT. Encoded protein: CASSERLGPGNTIYF.